These T cell receptor beta chains were read from a single sample in a study of blood T cell repertoires in COVID-19. Repertoires were generated with immunoSEQ multiplex PCR, while TCRdb's copy carries only in-frame clones and drops some. Of about 18,000 clones in the sample, roughly 93% were seen once. The sequenced material came from peripheral blood. The source of these receptors is a human donor in a cohort sampled during active COVID-19. The CDR3 runs from the conserved cysteine through the conserved F or W. A D gene is named only where the DNA matches it firmly. Clone size is shown for a subset of rows, as once, few, many or a class of expanded clone.

>TRBJ1-5|NA|TRBV30|NA
CAWQGRADQPQHF
TGTGCCTGGCAGGGGAGAGCGGATCAGCCCCAGCATTTT
>TRBJ1-5|NA|TRBV19|NA
CASSILPGRYSNQPQHF
TGTGCCAGTAGTATACTACCAGGGCGTTATAGCAATCAGCCCCAGCATTTT
>TRBJ2-7|TRBD2|TRBV27|NA
CASSLTSGGLGTYEQYF
TGTGCCAGCAGTTTGACTAGCGGGGGCTTGGGTACCTACGAGCAGTACTTC
>TRBJ2-7|NA|TRBV7-9|NA
CASSDPGHPYEQYF
TGTGCCAGCAGCGATCCGGGTCACCCCTACGAGCAGTACTTC
>TRBJ2-1|TRBD2|TRBV7-3|NA
CASSRTGGPDEQFF
TGTGCCAGCAGCCGTACGGGAGGGCCAGATGAGCAGTTCTTC
>TRBJ2-3|NA|TRBV28|NA
CASSFLPRAEHTDTQYF
TGTGCCAGCAGTTTTCTACCGCGGGCCGAGCACACAGATACGCAGTATTTT
>TRBJ1-2|TRBD1|TRBV3-1/TRBV3-2|NA
CASRPAGTGIGYTF
TGTGCCAGCAGGCCGGCCGGGACAGGGATAGGCTACACCTTC
>TRBJ1-4|NA|TRBV30|NA
CAWSAPGRVDEKLFF
TGTGCCTGGAGTGCACCAGGGCGAGTAGATGAAAAACTGTTTTTT
>TRBJ1-2|TRBD1|TRBV11-2|NA
CASSPLLRDRGNYGYTF
TGTGCCAGCAGCCCATTGCTCCGGGACAGAGGAAACTATGGCTACACCTTC
>TRBJ2-2|TRBD1|TRBV10-1|NA
CASKLRDSPGRELFF
TGCGCCAGCAAACTCCGGGACAGTCCGGGCCGGGAGCTGTTTTTT
>TRBJ2-5|NA|TRBV5-1|NA
CASSSTPTETQYF
TGCGCCAGCAGCTCAACTCCCACGGAGACCCAGTACTTC
>TRBJ1-4|TRBD1|TRBV19|NA
CASRTGPGNEKLFF
TGTGCCAGTAGGACAGGGCCGGGTAATGAAAAACTGTTTTTT
>TRBJ2-7|TRBD1|TRBV28|NA
CASSFGRVRLRDSTYEQYF
TGTGCCAGCAGTTTTGGTCGTGTCAGACTCCGGGACAGTACTTACGAGCAGTACTTC
>TRBJ2-1|TRBD2|TRBV19|NA
CASTKTSGRTDEQFF
TGTGCCAGCACGAAGACTAGCGGGAGGACGGATGAGCAGTTCTTC
>TRBJ1-5|NA|TRBV21-1|NA
CASSKGAGSGQGIWGNQPQHF
TGTGCCAGCAGCAAAGGGGCTGGCTCCGGACAGGGGATTTGGGGCAATCAGCCCCAGCATTTT
>TRBJ1-1|NA|TRBV6-2/TRBV6-3|NA
CASSYSGQGLSADTEAFF
TGTGCCAGCAGTTACTCGGGGCAGGGGCTCTCCGCGGACACTGAAGCTTTCTTT
>TRBJ1-2|TRBD1|TRBV5-1|NA
CASSLAGPDRDYGYTF
TGCGCCAGCAGCTTGGCCGGCCCGGACAGGGACTATGGCTACACCTTC
>TRBJ2-7|NA|TRBV11-3|NA
CASSLEGGEQYF
TGTGCCAGCAGCTTGGAGGGTGGCGAGCAGTACTTC
>TRBJ2-5|NA|TRBV7-2|once
CASSLSGPGGETQYF
TGTGCCAGCAGCTTAAGCGGCCCCGGGGGAGAGACCCAGTACTTC
>TRBJ2-7|NA|TRBV29-1|NA
CSVAYEQGTYEQYF
TGCAGCGTCGCCTACGAACAGGGAACCTACGAGCAGTACTTC
>TRBJ2-7|TRBD1|TRBV7-8|NA
CASSFGQGYYEQYF
TGTGCCAGCAGCTTCGGACAGGGGTACTACGAGCAGTACTTC
>TRBJ2-1|NA|TRBV9|NA
CASSAAGQSPNEQFF
TGTGCCAGCAGCGCCGCGGGACAGTCACCTAATGAGCAGTTCTTC
>TRBJ2-7|NA|TRBV9|NA
CASSVAARGNDEQYF
TGTGCCAGCAGCGTAGCGGCGCGGGGAAACGACGAGCAGTACTTC
>TRBJ2-7|NA|TRBV3-1/TRBV3-2|NA
CASSQTGPTYEQYF
TGTGCCAGCAGCCAGACAGGCCCGACCTACGAGCAGTACTTC
>TRBJ2-7|NA|TRBV20-1|NA
CSASGFGEQYF
TGCAGTGCTAGCGGTTTCGGGGAGCAGTACTTC
>TRBJ2-7|TRBD1|TRBV11-2|NA
CASSTADRAGEQYF
TGTGCCAGCAGCACCGCAGACAGGGCAGGCGAGCAGTACTTC
>TRBJ2-3|TRBD2|TRBV27|NA
CASSLSPSGRGFTGDTQYF
TGTGCCAGCAGTTTATCCCCTAGCGGGAGAGGATTTACAGGGGATACGCAGTATTTT
>TRBJ1-3|NA|TRBV4-2|NA
CASSQDLAGLVSGNTIYF
TGTGCCAGCAGCCAAGATCTTGCAGGGTTAGTCTCCGGAAACACCATATATTTT
>TRBJ2-7|NA|TRBV15|NA
CATSRESRVGGSYEQYF
TGTGCCACCAGCAGGGAGTCCAGGGTCGGCGGTTCATACGAGCAGTACTTC
>TRBJ2-1|NA|TRBV7-2|NA
CASSGGALSYNEQFF
TGTGCCAGCAGCGGGGGGGCCCTTTCGTACAATGAGCAGTTCTTC
>TRBJ1-6|NA|TRBV28|NA
CASSIPGANSPLHF
TGTGCCAGCAGTATCCCGGGAGCCAATTCACCCCTCCACTTT
>TRBJ1-4|TRBD1|TRBV24-1|NA
CATSGGQLNEKLFF
TGTGCCACCAGTGGGGGACAGTTGAATGAAAAACTGTTTTTT
>TRBJ2-1|TRBD1|TRBV2|NA
CASSEGQVVTEQFF
TGTGCCAGCAGTGAGGGACAGGTAGTAACTGAGCAGTTCTTC
>TRBJ2-5|NA|TRBV5-6|NA
CASSFPLRETQYF
TGTGCCAGCAGCTTTCCCCTTCGGGAGACCCAGTACTTC
>TRBJ2-7|TRBD1|TRBV20-1|few
CSAGGQGVYEQYF
TGCAGTGCTGGTGGACAGGGGGTTTACGAGCAGTACTTC
>TRBJ1-1|NA|TRBV2|NA
CASSEAAPSAEAFF
TGTGCCAGCAGTGAAGCGGCGCCGAGCGCTGAAGCTTTCTTT
>TRBJ1-2|NA|TRBV12-3/TRBV12-4|NA
CASSLSSNGYTF
TGTGCCAGCAGTTTGTCCAGTAACGGCTACACCTTC
>TRBJ2-7|TRBD2|TRBV3-1/TRBV3-2|NA
CASSRTSGNNEQYF
TGTGCCAGCAGCCGGACTAGCGGGAACAACGAGCAGTACTTC
>TRBJ1-4|NA|TRBV5-1|NA
CASSLDPPGEGEKLFF
TGCGCCAGCAGCTTGGATCCGCCAGGCGAAGGAGAAAAACTGTTTTTT
>TRBJ1-6|NA|TRBV5-1|NA
CASSLTDGDYNSPLHF
TGCGCCAGCAGCTTGACCGACGGGGACTATAATTCACCCCTCCACTTT
>TRBJ2-3|NA|TRBV5-1|NA
CASSLLATQRDTQYF
TGCGCCAGCAGTCTACTAGCAACGCAAAGGGATACGCAGTATTTT
>TRBJ2-1|NA|TRBV5-1|NA
CASSSIPGTSTYNEQFF
TGCGCCAGCAGCTCGATTCCCGGGACATCGACCTACAATGAGCAGTTCTTC
>TRBJ1-1|NA|TRBV2|NA
CASSEARGNTEAFF
TGTGCCAGCAGTGAAGCCAGGGGGAACACTGAAGCTTTCTTT
>TRBJ2-1|TRBD2|TRBV18|NA
CASSLVGGYSNEQFF
TGTGCCAGCTCACTGGTGGGAGGGTACAGCAATGAGCAGTTCTTC
>TRBJ2-2|TRBD1|TRBV12-5|NA
CASGLGQGANTGELFF
TGTGCTAGTGGTTTGGGTCAGGGGGCGAACACCGGGGAGCTGTTTTTT
>TRBJ2-3|NA|TRBV25-1|NA
CASSDHGTDTQYF
TGTGCCAGCAGTGACCACGGGACAGATACGCAGTATTTT
>TRBJ1-1|NA|TRBV6-5|NA
CASVPGHLNTEAFF
TGTGCCAGTGTCCCGGGACATTTAAACACTGAAGCTTTCTTT
>TRBJ2-5|NA|TRBV7-2|NA
CASSRGGLLSPPEETQYF
TGTGCCAGCAGCAGGGGGGGACTCCTCTCACCCCCGGAGGAGACCCAGTACTTC
>TRBJ1-2|NA|TRBV18|NA
CASSPNLDGGQFYGYTF
TGTGCCAGCTCACCTAACCTAGACGGAGGGCAATTCTATGGCTACACCTTC
>TRBJ2-2|TRBD1|TRBV24-1|NA
CATSDRRTGGSTGELFF
TGTGCCACCAGTGATCGGCGGACAGGGGGGAGCACCGGGGAGCTGTTTTTT
>TRBJ1-1|TRBD1|TRBV11-2|NA
CASSPLTGSSNTEAFF
TGTGCCAGCAGCCCGTTGACAGGGTCCTCGAACACTGAAGCTTTCTTT
>TRBJ2-7|NA|TRBV29-1|NA
CSVEGATYEQYF
TGCAGCGTGGAAGGGGCAACCTACGAGCAGTACTTC
>TRBJ1-5|NA|TRBV27|NA
CASSSLGGSGNQPQHF
TGTGCCAGCAGTTCTCTGGGGGGGAGCGGCAATCAGCCCCAGCATTTT
>TRBJ2-2|NA|TRBV6-2/TRBV6-3|NA
CASSYLGLHHGGTGELFF
TGTGCCAGCAGTTACCTAGGACTTCACCACGGGGGCACCGGGGAGCTGTTTTTT
>TRBJ1-2|TRBD1|TRBV24-1|NA
CATSGTGGYTF
TGTGCCACCAGCGGGACAGGGGGTTACACCTTC